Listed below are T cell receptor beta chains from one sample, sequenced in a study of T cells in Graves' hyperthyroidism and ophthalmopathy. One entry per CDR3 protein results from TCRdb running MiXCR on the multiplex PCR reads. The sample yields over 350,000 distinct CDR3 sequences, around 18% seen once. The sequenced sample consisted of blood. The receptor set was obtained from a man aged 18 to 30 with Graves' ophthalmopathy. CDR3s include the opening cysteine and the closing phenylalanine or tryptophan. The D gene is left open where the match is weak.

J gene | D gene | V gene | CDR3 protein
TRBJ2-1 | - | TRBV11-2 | CASSYRYNEQFF
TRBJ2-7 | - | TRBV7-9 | CACSPGVYEQYF
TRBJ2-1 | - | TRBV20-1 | CSARGTVGYNEQFF
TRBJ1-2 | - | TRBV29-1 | CSVDDSNYGYTF
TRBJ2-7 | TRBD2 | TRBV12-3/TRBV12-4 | CASSLSGGFLEQYF
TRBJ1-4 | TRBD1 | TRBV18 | CASLGQGREKLFF
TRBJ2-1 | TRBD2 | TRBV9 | CASSVGGSSSYNEQFF
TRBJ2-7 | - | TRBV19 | CASSIRWQTSYEQYF
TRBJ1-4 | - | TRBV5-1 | CASSWGGYSTNEKLFF
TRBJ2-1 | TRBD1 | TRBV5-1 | CASSLGDRGIYNEQFF
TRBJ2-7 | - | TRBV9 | CASSVGSSDSYEQYF
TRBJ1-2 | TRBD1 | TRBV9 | CASSAEGARWDGYTF
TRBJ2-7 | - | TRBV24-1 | CATSDSLGSSYEQYF
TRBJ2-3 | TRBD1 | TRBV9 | CASTGQGNSDTQYF
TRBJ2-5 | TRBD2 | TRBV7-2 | CASTSGGGRETQYF